A single sample gave rise to the 2 T cell receptor beta chains below, sequenced in a study of early stage breast cancer tumors. Produced via immunoSEQ multiplex PCR; TCRdb's table is partial and in-frame only. The data contain tens of thousands of clones, more than 65% of them singletons. The sample comprised breast tumor tissue. Receptors originate from a person in their twenties or thirties with breast cancer.

This clone came up once. This chain connects TRBV7-2 to TRBJ2-3; TRBD2 is a possible D gene (6 bases). The CDR3 consists of 16 residues. V was cut by 5 bases and J by 1 base, with 16 bases left in between. Germline values: CDR1 SGHTA, CDR2 FQGNSA. In nucleotides, the CDR3 is TGTGCCAGCAGCCCTAGCGCAGGGTCGGGCACAGATACGCAGTATTTT. Translation: CASSPSAGSGTDTQYF.

V usage is TRBV10-2 and J usage is TRBJ1-2, with 10 nucleotides matching TRBD1. Germline-derived CDR1 and CDR2 are WSHSY and SAAADI. The junction had 9 bases not matched to a gene; V was cut back by 3 bases and J by 5 bases. CDR3 length: 16 amino acids. The CDR3 DNA sequence: TGCGCCAGCAGTGACCTCTGGACAGGGGGAAATTATGGCTACACCTTC. Amino acids: CASSDLWTGGNYGYTF.